The 18 T cell receptor beta chains below all came from one sample that was sequenced in a study of blood T cell repertoires in COVID-19. The table came from immunoSEQ multiplex PCR; TCRdb's copy has only in-frame clones and leaves some out. The sample gives almost 50,000 clones, 79% of which show up once; under 30% is in the top ten. The sequenced sample was peripheral blood. The receptors originated from a man between 70 and 80 years old with acute or convalescent COVID-19.

This chain joins TRBV2 and TRBJ2-5, with 7 bases aligning to TRBD2. This CDR3 comprises 12 residues. The germline gives CDR1 SNHLY, CDR2 FYNNEI. J gave up 5 bases and V 9 bases, and 6 bases lay outside the gene matches. The CDR3 is CASGRGGETQYF. CDR3 sequence (DNA): TGTGCCAGTGGGAGGGGCGGGGAGACCCAGTACTTC. Looking up the rest from reference TRBV2 and TRBJ2-5 gives the full variable domain: EPEVTQTPSHQVTQMGQEVILRCVPISNHLYFYWYRQILGQKVEFLVSFYNNEISEKSEIFDDQFSVERPDGSNFTLKIRSTKLEDSAMYFCASGRGGETQYFGPGTRLLVL.

The chain joins TRBV6-6 to TRBJ2-7; 12 nucleotides agree with TRBD2. V was clipped by 2 bases and J by 5 bases; unmatched bases: 4. The germline gives CDR1 MNHNY, CDR2 SVGAGI (reference sequence). The CDR3 runs 15 residues. CDR3 loop: CASSYTLAGGNEQYF. The CDR3 region has the DNA TGTGCCAGCAGTTACACCCTAGCGGGGGGGAACGAGCAGTACTTC.

This clone has just a few counts. The chain has TRBV9 and TRBJ2-1; 13 bases are a match to TRBD2. This CDR3 is 15 amino acids long. Trimming at V came to 2 bases and at J to 8 bases, leaving 4 bases not matched to a gene. Germline assignment: CDR1 SGDLS and CDR2 YYNGEE. CDR3 amino acids: CASSVGTSGNHEQFF. In nucleotides, the CDR3 is TGTGCCAGCAGCGTGGGGACTAGCGGGAACCATGAGCAGTTCTTC.

This clone appeared a few times. The chain is built from TRBV7-2 and TRBJ1-3; D uncertain. This CDR3 has 16 residues. The V end lost 1 base, the J end lost 0 bases, and 10 bases lay between the germline ends. Germline V CDR1 and CDR2: SGHTA, FQGNSA. CDR3 loop: CASSLVSGISGNTIYF. The CDR3 nucleotides read TGTGCCAGCAGCTTAGTTTCGGGGATCTCTGGAAACACCATATATTTT. Supplemented by reference TRBV7-2 and TRBJ1-3, the full variable domain reads GAGVSQSPSNKVTEKGKDVELRCDPISGHTALYWYRQSLGQGLEFLIYFQGNSAPDKSGLPSDRFSAERTGGSVSTLTIQRTQQEDSAVYLCASSLVSGISGNTIYFGEGSWLTVV.

The chain carries TRBV14 and TRBJ1-3; no definite D call. V was pared by 0 bases and J by 4 bases, with 19 bases between. This CDR3 is built from 18 residues. In germline, CDR1 is SGHDN, CDR2 FVKESK. CDR3 region: CASSQDDALQVRGNTIYF. CDR3 in DNA: TGTGCCAGCAGCCAAGATGATGCTTTGCAAGTGCGGGGAAACACCATATATTTT.

The V call is TRBV7-3, the J call TRBJ2-3, with 11 bases identical to TRBD2. V lost 6 bases to trimming and J lost 5 bases; unmatched junction nucleotides: 7. The CDR3 spans 15 residues. The germline V gene encodes CDR1 SGHTA and CDR2 FQGTGA. CDR3 sequence: CASSKTSGTVDTQYF. In DNA, the CDR3 is TGTGCCAGCAGTAAGACTAGCGGGACGGTAGATACGCAGTATTTT.

This clone appeared a single time. This chain uses TRBV7-8 with TRBJ2-3; the match to TRBD1 covers 12 bases. Trimming cost V 5 bases and J 1 base; bases outside gene matches: 1. Germline V gene data show CDR1 as SGHVS and CDR2 as FQNEAQ. The CDR3 is 15 residues long. The CDR3: CASSRDRGRTDTQYF. The CDR3 DNA follows: TGTGCCAGCAGCAGGGACAGGGGGCGCACAGATACGCAGTATTTT.

The rearrangement uses TRBV12-3 or TRBV12-4 and TRBJ1-1, with 7 nucleotides matching TRBD1. V was pared by 1 base and J by 8 bases, with 4 bases of the junction left unmatched. The CDR3 runs to 13 residues. In DNA, the CDR3 is TGTGCCAGCAGTTTAGGGCAGGGACAGGAAGCTTTCTTT. This gives the protein CASSLGQGQEAFF.

The chain has TRBV6-4 and TRBJ2-5; 7 bases align to TRBD2. The V segment lost 3 bases and the J segment 4 bases; nucleotides outside the gene matches: 8. Germline V gives CDR1 MRHNA, CDR2 SNTAGT. This CDR3 contains 15 residues. The CDR3 region has the DNA TGTGCCAGCAGTGAGTCCGGGGGGTCCGGAGAGACCCAGTACTTC. This gives the protein CASSESGGSGETQYF.

The CDR3 sequence is CASNPGQGSYEQYF. For the CDR3, the DNA is TGTGCCAGCAATCCGGGACAGGGGAGTTACGAGCAGTACTTC. The rearrangement joins TRBV2 to TRBJ2-7, with 10 positions matching TRBD1. V lost 7 bases and J lost 4; bases outside the gene matches: 7. Germline lookup yields CDR1 SNHLY and CDR2 FYNNEI. The CDR3 length is 14 residues.

This clone was counted a few times. V usage is TRBV7-9 and J usage is TRBJ1-4; D gene ambiguous. Per the germline V gene, CDR1 is SEHNR and CDR2 is FQNEAQ (reference sequence). The length of the CDR3 is 14 residues. The ends were cut back, 5 bases at V and 4 bases at J, with 11 bases in the middle. The CDR3 is CASSPQFINEKLFF. The CDR3 DNA reads TGTGCCAGCAGCCCCCAGTTCATTAATGAAAAACTGTTTTTT.

The chain joins TRBV19 to TRBJ2-1; TRBD2 matches 11 bases. V gave up 7 bases and J gave up 2 bases; unmatched junction bases: 10. The CDR3 contains 17 residues. Per the germline V gene, CDR1 is LNHDA and CDR2 is SQIVND (reference sequence). The CDR3 bases are TGTGCCAGTACCTTTAGCGGGGGGGCCATAACCTACAATGAGCAGTTCTTC. Protein sequence: CASTFSGGAITYNEQFF.

V usage is TRBV11-2 and J usage is TRBJ1-2; D is unclear. The V end was cut by 3 bases, the J end by 3 bases, with 8 bases between. The CDR3 runs 13 residues. The germline V gene has CDR1 SGHAT and CDR2 FQNNGV. CDR3 residues: CASSFDGDYGYTF. DNA for the CDR3: TGTGCCAGCAGCTTCGACGGGGACTATGGCTACACCTTC.

This clone was picked up one time. CDR3 sequence: CAGRKQGKIGELFF. CDR3 DNA: TGTGCCGGAAGAAAACAGGGGAAGATCGGGGAGCTGTTTTTT. The rearrangement uses TRBV19 and TRBJ2-2, with 7 bases fitting TRBD1. The CDR3 contains 14 residues. The V and J ends lost 11 bases and 7 bases, in that order; junction bases with no gene match: 13. Germline values: CDR1 LNHDA, CDR2 SQIVND (reference sequence).

The chain joins TRBV6-6 to TRBJ1-5, with TRBD1 identical over 8 bases. The germline gives CDR1 MNHNY, CDR2 SVGAGI (reference sequence). J lost 2 bases, V lost 8 bases, and 2 bases had no gene match. This CDR3 is built from 13 residues. CDR3: CASATGGNQPQHF. The CDR3 region has the DNA TGTGCCAGCGCGACAGGGGGCAATCAGCCCCAGCATTTT.

The J gene is TRBJ1-1, the V gene TRBV30, with 11 bases fitting TRBD1. J lost 4 bases, V lost 5 bases, and 9 bases had no gene match. The CDR3 runs to 15 residues. CDR1 is GTSNPN, CDR2 SVGIG, per germline (reference sequence). This chain's CDR3 is CAWDEFGTGGTEAFF. For the CDR3, the DNA is TGTGCCTGGGACGAATTTGGGACAGGGGGCACTGAAGCTTTCTTT.

The chain is built from TRBV6-6 and TRBJ1-1; TRBD1 matches at 9 bases. CDR1 and CDR2 from the germline V gene are MNHNY and SVGAGI (reference sequence). This CDR3 is 16 amino acids long. Trimming removed 5 bases from V and 3 bases from J; junction bases left unmatched: 10. The CDR3 region has the DNA TGTGCCAGCAGTGTCCGGACAGGGGCCTGGGACACTGAAGCTTTCTTT. Its translation is CASSVRTGAWDTEAFF.

V gene TRBV5-4 combines with J gene TRBJ2-7; 8 nucleotides match TRBD1. V shed 0 bases, J shed 7 bases, and the junction held 6 bases outside the gene matches. The V gene's germline CDR1 is SGHNT and CDR2 YYREEE (reference sequence). This CDR3 has 14 amino acids. As DNA, the CDR3 is TGTGCCAGCAGCTTGGGGGACAGGCACTGGGAGCAGTACTTC. This sequence encodes CASSLGDRHWEQYF.